The T cell receptor beta chain under discussion was sequenced for a study of beta chain features in type 1 diabetes. To note about this clone: Its antigen is unidentified.

Expressed TCRB transcripts were sequenced, since all the RNA that had been isolated was reverse transcribed. Assay used: immunoSEQ multiplex PCR; TCRdb lists only in-frame clones, some missing. The sample records about 370,000 clones, roughly 9.8% being singletons. CDR1 is SGHRS and CDR2 is YFSETQ in the germline V gene. This CDR3 spans 14 amino acids. The junction had 8 bases not matched to a gene; V was cut back by 4 bases and J by 5 bases. General study results and limits: Moderate but significant shortening of TCRB CDR3s was recorded in all four CD4+ subsets from Type 1 diabetes patients. More deletions and fewer insertions at VDJ junctions were seen in type 1 diabetes patients. A greater similarity of naive, central memory and Treg TCRB repertoires was seen among patients than among healthy donors.

The source material was central memory CD4+ T cells from blood. The chain has TRBV5-1 and TRBJ2-7; 8 bases line up with TRBD1. The receptor was derived from a man aged 25-45 years with type 1 diabetes. This CDR3 reads CASSPGTGGDEQYF. The CDR3 bases are TGCGCCAGCAGCCCCGGGACAGGTGGGGACGAGCAGTACTTC.